This record covers a single TCR beta chain. After removal of 5 bases from V and 0 bases from J, the junction contained 10 bases not matched to a gene. CDR3 size: 17 residues. Germline V CDR1 and CDR2: MRHNA, SNTAGT. The data were obtained in a study of blood T cell repertoires in COVID-19. Study overall: Both acute and convalescent COVID-19 samples were obtained from the United States, Italy and Spain. Nucleic acid was either cDNA or gDNA, and it came from T cells, B-cell-depleted T cells, or PBMCs.

Methods used by the authors: Amplification with reference gene primers provided the estimates of nucleated cell counts. Clones were read by immunoSEQ multiplex PCR, and TCRdb kept only the in-frame ones, dropping some. From that table come the V and J calls and clone size; the DNA was used to work out D and trimming. The sample includes just under 45,000 clones, approximately 79% of them seen just once. The TCR sequence derives from a human donor in a cohort sampled during active COVID-19. This chain links TRBV6-4 with TRBJ1-5; 7 nucleotides align to TRBD1. The sample was peripheral blood. The CDR3 sequence: CASSHTGQDNSNQPQHF. In DNA, the CDR3 is TGTGCCAGCAGTCATACTGGACAGGACAATAGCAATCAGCCCCAGCATTTT.